This record concerns one T cell receptor (beta chain) sequence. Its recognized antigen is unknown. No quality values exist for individual bases; no much larger clone is one base distant. The trim is 3 bases for V and 6 bases for J, with a gap of 15 bases between the germline ends. CDR1 and CDR2 are drawn from the germline V gene: SGHRS, YFSETQ. From cysteine to phenylalanine, the CDR3 is 15 amino acids long. Only the CDR3 part of the read is kept: 45 bases, read in frame from the first base. Whole blood was collected in K2EDTA tubes by collaborating institutions according to the institutions' own protocols. For TCRbeta analysis, collaborators shipped samples as frozen whole blood, isolated PBMCs, or DNA extracted from either of those sample types. The data belong to a study of blood T cell repertoires in COVID-19 (dated by TCRdb to 2019 to 2021). Study-wide context: Samples from collaborators originated in the United States, Italy and Spain and spanned both the acute and convalescent phases of COVID-19. The repertoires were made available in a free public database intended to serve as a resource for research on the immune response to SARS-CoV-2. Subjects who had been exposed to COVID-19, were actively infected with it, or had recovered from it provided the deeply sampled blood TCRbeta repertoires that made up the dataset. The sample metadata nearly always contained a de-identified subject ID, COVID-19 status, age in years and sex. The material from the prospective study consisted of cDNA or gDNA derived from T cells, B-cell-depleted T cells, or PBMCs. Samples were obtained from the ongoing ImmuneRACE study (first 160 participants) and from some 1,300 subjects provided by 6 global collaborators. Where HLA class I and class II types were available, the types were taken from metadata supplied by the sample provider, not from assay-based typing.

General study outcomes and caveats: Clinical and demographic metadata were provided uncurated, with the amount varying by source and participant.

The immunoSEQ Assay, a bias-controlled multiplex PCR, was used to amplify TCRbeta CDR3 regions from genomic DNA. In the authors' own workflow: The number of nucleated cells in each sample was estimated by amplification of reference gene primers within the assay. To quantify the absolute abundance of each unique TCRbeta CDR3 rearrangement, sequence reads were collapsed and filtered. For each sample, productive Simpson clonality was calculated by taking the square root of Simpson's diversity index across productive rearrangements. The table was pulled from immuneACCESS by TCRdb, which kept in-frame rearrangements only. Such tables lose some clones; where checked, under half of the loss comes from unresolved V genes, and the rest has no known cause. V and J calls and clone size come straight from that table; D and trimming were deduced from the DNA. Present in this sample are roughly 42,000 clones, around 89% of which were seen just once. The top ten clones comprise approximately 3% of the sample.

Sequencing was carried out using peripheral blood. The sequence links TRBV5-1 to TRBJ2-2; the D region possibly corresponds to TRBD2 (5 bases align). The sequence was obtained from a man in his fifties or sixties with active COVID-19. At the DNA level, the sequence is TGCGCCAGCAGCTACGGGGAAGGCATTGCCGGGGAGCTGTTTTTT. The translation is CASSYGEGIAGELFF.